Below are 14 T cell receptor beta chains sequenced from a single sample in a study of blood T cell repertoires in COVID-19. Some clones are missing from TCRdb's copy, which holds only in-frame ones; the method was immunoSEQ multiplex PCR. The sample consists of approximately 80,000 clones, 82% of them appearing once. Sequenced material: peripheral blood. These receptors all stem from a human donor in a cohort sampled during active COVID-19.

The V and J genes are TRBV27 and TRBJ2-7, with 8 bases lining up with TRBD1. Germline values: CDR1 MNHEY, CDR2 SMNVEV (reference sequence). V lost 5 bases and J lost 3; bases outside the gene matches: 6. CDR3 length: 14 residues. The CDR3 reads CASSTDRVSYEQYF. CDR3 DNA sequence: TGTGCCAGCAGTACGGACAGGGTAAGCTACGAGCAGTACTTC.

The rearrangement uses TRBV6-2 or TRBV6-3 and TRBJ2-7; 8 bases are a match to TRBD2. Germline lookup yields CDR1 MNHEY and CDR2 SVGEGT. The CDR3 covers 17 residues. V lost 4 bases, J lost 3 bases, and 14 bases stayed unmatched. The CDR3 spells CASSFPEGAGVRYEQYF. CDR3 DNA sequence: TGTGCCAGCAGTTTCCCCGAGGGAGCGGGGGTCCGCTACGAGCAGTACTTC.

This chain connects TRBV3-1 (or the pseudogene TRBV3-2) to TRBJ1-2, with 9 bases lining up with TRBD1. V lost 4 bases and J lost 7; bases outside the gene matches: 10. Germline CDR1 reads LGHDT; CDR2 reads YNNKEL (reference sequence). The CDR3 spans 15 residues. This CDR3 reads CASSRSRTGVGGYTF. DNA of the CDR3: TGTGCCAGCAGCCGGTCTAGGACAGGGGTAGGTGGCTACACCTTC.

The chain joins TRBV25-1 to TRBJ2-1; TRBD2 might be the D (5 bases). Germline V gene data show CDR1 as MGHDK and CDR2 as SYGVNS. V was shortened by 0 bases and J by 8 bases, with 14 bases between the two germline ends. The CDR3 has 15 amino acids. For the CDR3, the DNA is TGTGCCAGCAGTGAATATGATACTAACGGGGATGAGCAGTTCTTC. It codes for CASSEYDTNGDEQFF.

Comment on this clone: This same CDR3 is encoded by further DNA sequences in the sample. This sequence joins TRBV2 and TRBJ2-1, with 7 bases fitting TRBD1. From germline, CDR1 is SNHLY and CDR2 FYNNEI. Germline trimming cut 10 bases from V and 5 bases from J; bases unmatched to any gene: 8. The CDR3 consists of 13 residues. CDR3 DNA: TGTGCCACGCAGGGGGAAGTGAACAATGAGCAGTTCTTC. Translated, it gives CATQGEVNNEQFF.

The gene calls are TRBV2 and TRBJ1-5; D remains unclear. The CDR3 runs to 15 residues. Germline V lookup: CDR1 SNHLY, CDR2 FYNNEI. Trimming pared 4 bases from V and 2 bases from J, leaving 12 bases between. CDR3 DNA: TGTGCCAGCAGTGGCGAGGTGATGGGCAATCAGCCCCAGCATTTT. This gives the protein CASSGEVMGNQPQHF.

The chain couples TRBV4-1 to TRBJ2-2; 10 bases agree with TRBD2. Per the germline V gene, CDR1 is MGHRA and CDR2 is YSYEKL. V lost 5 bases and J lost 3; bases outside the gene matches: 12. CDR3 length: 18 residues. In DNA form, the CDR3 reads TGCGCCAGCAGCTCCAGGACTAGCGGATCAACCGACACCGGGGAGCTGTTTTTT. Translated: CASSSRTSGSTDTGELFF.

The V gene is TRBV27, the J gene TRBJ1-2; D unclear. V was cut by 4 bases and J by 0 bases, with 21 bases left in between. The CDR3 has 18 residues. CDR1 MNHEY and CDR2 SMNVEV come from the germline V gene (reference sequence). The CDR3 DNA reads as TGTGCCAGCAGTTCTTACACCACGTGGAGATCCGCTAACTATGGCTACACCTTC. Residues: CASSSYTTWRSANYGYTF.

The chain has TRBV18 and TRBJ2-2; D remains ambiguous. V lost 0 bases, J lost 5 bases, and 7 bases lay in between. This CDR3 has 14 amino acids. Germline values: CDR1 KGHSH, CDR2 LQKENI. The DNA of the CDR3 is TGTGCCAGCTCACCACCGACTGGGACCGGGGAGCTGTTTTTT. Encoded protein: CASSPPTGTGELFF.

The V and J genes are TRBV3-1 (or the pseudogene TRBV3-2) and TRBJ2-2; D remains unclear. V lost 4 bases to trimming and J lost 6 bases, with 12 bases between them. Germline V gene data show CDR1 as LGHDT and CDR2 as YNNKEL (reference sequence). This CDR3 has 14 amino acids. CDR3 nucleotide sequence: TGTGCCAGCAGCCCCGGTCTTTATCCCGGGGAGCTGTTTTTT. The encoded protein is CASSPGLYPGELFF.

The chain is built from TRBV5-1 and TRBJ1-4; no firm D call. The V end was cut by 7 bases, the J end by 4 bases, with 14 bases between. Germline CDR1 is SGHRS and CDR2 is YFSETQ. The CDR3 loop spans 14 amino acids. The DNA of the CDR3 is TGCGCCAGCGGGTCGGGAGGCCTTAATGAAAAACTGTTTTTT. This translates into CASGSGGLNEKLFF.

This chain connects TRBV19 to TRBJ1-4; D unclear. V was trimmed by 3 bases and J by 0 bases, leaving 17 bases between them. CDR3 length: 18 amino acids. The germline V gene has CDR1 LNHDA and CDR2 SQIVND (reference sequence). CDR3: CASSMGGTARATNEKLFF. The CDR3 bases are TGTGCCAGTAGTATGGGAGGCACCGCCCGGGCAACTAATGAAAAACTGTTTTTT.

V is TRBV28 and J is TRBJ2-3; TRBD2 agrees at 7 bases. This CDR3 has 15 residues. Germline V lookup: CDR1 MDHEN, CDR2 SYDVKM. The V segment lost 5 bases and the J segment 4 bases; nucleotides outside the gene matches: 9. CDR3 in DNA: TGTGCCAGCAGTCCGGCCCTGGGAGGGGCAGATACGCAGTATTTT. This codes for CASSPALGGADTQYF.

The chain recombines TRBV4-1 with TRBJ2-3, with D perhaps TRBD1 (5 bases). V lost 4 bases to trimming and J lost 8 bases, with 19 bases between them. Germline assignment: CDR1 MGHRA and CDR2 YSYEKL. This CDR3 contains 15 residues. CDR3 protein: CASSPLVRLGATQYF. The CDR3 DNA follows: TGCGCCAGCAGCCCCCTAGTGAGGTTAGGGGCTACGCAGTATTTT.